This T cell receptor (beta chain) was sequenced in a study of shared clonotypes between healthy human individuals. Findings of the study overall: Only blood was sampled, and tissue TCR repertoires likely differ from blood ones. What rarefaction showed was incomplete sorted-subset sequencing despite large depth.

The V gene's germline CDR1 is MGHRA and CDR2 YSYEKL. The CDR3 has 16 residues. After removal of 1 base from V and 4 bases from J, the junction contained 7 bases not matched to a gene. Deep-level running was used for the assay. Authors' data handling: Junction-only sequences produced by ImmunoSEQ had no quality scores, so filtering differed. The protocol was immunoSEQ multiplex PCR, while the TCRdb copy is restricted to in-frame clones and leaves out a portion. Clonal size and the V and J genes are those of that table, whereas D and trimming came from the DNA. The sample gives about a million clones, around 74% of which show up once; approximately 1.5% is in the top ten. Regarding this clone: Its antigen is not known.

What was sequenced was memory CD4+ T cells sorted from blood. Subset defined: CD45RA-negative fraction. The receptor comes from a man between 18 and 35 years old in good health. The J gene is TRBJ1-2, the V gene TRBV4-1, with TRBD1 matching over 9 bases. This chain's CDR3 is CASSQAGPTGGYGYTF. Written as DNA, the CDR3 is TGCGCCAGCAGCCAAGCGGGACCGACAGGGGGCTATGGCTACACCTTC.